Sequencing of this TCR beta chain was carried out in a study of T cell responses to AZD1222 COVID-19 vaccine. Sequencing was performed with immunoSEQ multiplex PCR; in TCRdb, only in-frame clones are kept and a portion is missing. Seen here are over 90,000 clones, approximately 90% observed once, and the top ten hold more than 4.5%. The sequences come from peripheral blood, collected on day 0 of AZD1222 vaccination. This TCR derives from an adult in good health.

The CDR3 is CASSQGGGAFF. As DNA, the CDR3 is TGTGCCAGCAGTCAAGGGGGGGGCGCTTTCTTT. The chain carries TRBV2 and TRBJ1-1, with a tentative D call TRBD1 (6 bases). Germline-derived CDR1 and CDR2 are SNHLY and FYNNEI. Trimming shortened V by 5 bases and J by 11 bases, and 12 bases separated the two germline ends. The CDR3 totals 11 residues.